This TCR beta chain emerged from a study of T-cell reconstitution after alpha-beta-depleted transplantation in children. Study results and caveats: Diversity of TCRbeta at day 60 was high in some patients, arising from surviving recipient T cells and thymic progenitors. When one year had passed after transplant, most T-cell counts and diversity came from newly produced T cells. At around two months after transplant, the alpha-beta T cells were reportedly derived from several hundred expanded clones that came from non-depleted graft cells.

Using unique molecular identifiers, the investigators prepared the TCRbeta library. TCRdb independently ran MiXCR on the PCR reads; one entry per CDR3 protein. This table has 130,000 to 150,000 distinct CDR3 sequences, 8% to 10% appearing once. Germline lookup yields CDR1 SGHRS and CDR2 YFSETQ. The CDR3 is made up of 15 amino acids. V was clipped by 1 base and J by 5 bases, with 12 bases between them. This clonotype was found many times. Its specificity is not known. The sequence derives from a female patient aged 2-10 years who had a stem cell transplant for congenital amegakaryocytic thrombocytopenia, so the T cells may come from the graft donor. The sequencing here drew on PBMCs, mostly from graft donor cells, taken 180 days after TCRalphabeta/CD19-depleted stem cell transplant. V and J are TRBV5-1 and TRBJ1-4, with D possibly being TRBD1 (6 bases). The CDR3 coding sequence is TGCGCCAGCAGCTTGATGCAGGGGACGAATGAAAAACTGTTTTTT. It translates to CASSLMQGTNEKLFF.